Below are 21 T cell receptor beta chains sequenced from a single sample in a study of shared clonotypes between healthy human individuals. Sequenced by immunoSEQ multiplex PCR; TCRdb stores in-frame clones only, minus some. Of around 2,000,000 clones listed, approximately 95% are singletons. Material: naive CD4+ T cells sorted from blood. Specified subset: CD45RA+ positively selected. These receptors originate from a man aged 18-30 years in good health.

The rearrangement uses TRBV7-6 and TRBJ2-3, with TRBD2 matching over 8 bases. With 5 bases clipped from V and 5 bases from J, the junction kept 9 bases outside the gene matches. CDR3 size: 15 residues. The germline V gene has CDR1 SGHVS and CDR2 FNYEAQ. The CDR3 DNA reads as TGTGCCAGCAGCCAAGAGGGACTAGAGGTAGATACGCAGTATTTT. Translating it yields CASSQEGLEVDTQYF.

This clone was seen once. This chain links TRBV7-2 with TRBJ2-5; 10 bases align to TRBD2. Germline loops: CDR1 SGHTA, CDR2 FQGNSA. CDR3 size: 15 residues. J was trimmed by 4 bases and V by 2 bases; bases with no gene match: 4. CDR3 DNA sequence: TGTGCCAGCAGCTTACTAGCGGGAGTCAGAGAGACCCAGTACTTC. It is translated as CASSLLAGVRETQYF.

The chain joins TRBV6-6 to TRBJ1-5, with D unresolved. This CDR3 contains 14 residues. Trimming removed 6 bases from V and 4 bases from J, with 13 bases in between. Germline V gene sequence: CDR1 MNHNY, CDR2 SVGAGI (reference sequence). CDR3 DNA sequence: TGTGCCAGCAGGCCGGCCGGGGAAAATCAGCCCCAGCATTTT. Translating gives CASRPAGENQPQHF.

CDR3 bases: TGCGCCAGCAGTGGAGCGGGACTTACCACCGGGGAGCTGTTTTTT. The encoded protein is CASSGAGLTTGELFF. The V and J genes are TRBV5-1 and TRBJ2-2, with 7 bases matching TRBD2. Per germline, CDR1 SGHRS and CDR2 YFSETQ. With V trimmed by 5 bases and J by 4 bases, 8 bases remained unmatched. The CDR3 has 15 residues. The full variable domain, in which reference TRBV5-1 and TRBJ2-2 provide the parts outside the CDR3, is KAGVTQTPRYLIKTRGQQVTLSCSPISGHRSVSWYQQTPGQGLQFLFEYFSETQRNKGNFPGRFSGRQFSNSRSEMNVSTLELGDSALYLCASSGAGLTTGELFFGEGSRLTVL.

This clone occurred once. The chain couples TRBV18 to TRBJ2-7, with TRBD1 matching 8 bases. V lost 0 bases to trimming and J lost 6 bases; unmatched junction nucleotides: 7. From germline, CDR1 is KGHSH and CDR2 LQKENI. The CDR3 spans 15 residues. CDR3 nucleotide sequence: TGTGCCAGCTCACCACCGCAGGGGGCCCGCTTCGAGCAGTACTTC. Translating it yields CASSPPQGARFEQYF.

Details on this clone: Different DNA sequences within this sample yield the same CDR3. The chain combines TRBV10-2 with TRBJ1-1, with D perhaps TRBD1 (5 bases). In germline, CDR1 is WSHSY, CDR2 SAAADI. This CDR3 contains 13 residues. V dropped 4 bases and J dropped 2 bases, with 8 bases sitting between them. CDR3 sequence: CASSVRGNTEAFF. Here the CDR3 DNA reads TGCGCCAGCAGTGTAAGGGGAAACACTGAAGCTTTCTTT.

The chain links TRBV6-1 to TRBJ2-7; 8 bases match TRBD2. The CDR3 covers 15 residues. Germline V gene data show CDR1 as MNHNS and CDR2 as SASEGT. With V trimmed by 6 bases and J by 2 bases, 9 bases remained unmatched. CDR3 loop: CASRTHPGRAYEQYF. The CDR3 nucleotides read TGTGCCAGCAGGACCCACCCCGGGAGGGCCTACGAGCAGTACTTC.

The J gene is TRBJ1-4, the V gene TRBV5-4, with 7 bases fitting TRBD1. The CDR3 length is 14 residues. V trimming: 4 bases; J trimming: 8 bases; junction bases outside the gene matches: 8. In germline, CDR1 is SGHNT, CDR2 YYREEE (reference sequence). CDR3 region: CASSGDRVGEKLFF. The DNA for the CDR3 is TGTGCCAGCAGCGGCGACAGGGTGGGAGAAAAACTGTTTTTT.

The CDR3 bases are TGTGCCAGCAGTGGACAGGTAGAGACCCAGTACTTC. It is translated as CASSGQVETQYF. The chain couples TRBV6-6 to TRBJ2-5, with 7 bases matching TRBD1. J was trimmed by 4 bases and V by 5 bases; bases with no gene match: 1. This CDR3 spans 12 amino acids. Germline CDR1 and CDR2: MNHNY and SVGAGI (reference sequence).

In the case of this clone: Other DNA sequences within the sample encode an identical CDR3. The chain is built from TRBV11-2 and TRBJ1-2; D may be TRBD1 (6 bases). This CDR3 comprises 13 residues. Germline V gene lookup returns CDR1 SGHAT and CDR2 FQNNGV. Trimming shortened V by 0 bases and J by 4 bases, and 6 bases separated the two germline ends. For the CDR3, the DNA is TGTGCCAGCAGCTTAGACAGGGGCTATGGCTACACCTTC. Encoded protein: CASSLDRGYGYTF. The full variable domain, completed using reference TRBV11-2 and TRBJ1-2, is EAGVAQSPRYKIIEKRQSVAFWCNPISGHATLYWYQQILGQGPKLLIQFQNNGVVDDSQLPKDRFSAERLKGVDSTLKIQPAKLEDSAVYLCASSLDRGYGYTFGSGTRLTVV.

This clone was picked up a small number of times. This chain connects TRBV11-2 to TRBJ2-1; D may be TRBD1 (8 bases). V was shortened by 6 bases and J by 14 bases, with 20 bases between the two germline ends. This CDR3 comprises 13 residues. The germline gives CDR1 SGHAT, CDR2 FQNNGV. The CDR3 DNA reads TGTGCCAGCAGTCTCAGGGGGCTAGCGGAGAAGTTCTTC. It codes for CASSLRGLAEKFF.

The rearrangement uses TRBV11-2 and TRBJ1-5, with a weak D call TRBD1 (5 bases). Germline assignment: CDR1 SGHAT and CDR2 FQNNGV. Trimming removed 5 bases from V and 5 bases from J, with 10 bases in between. The CDR3 is made up of 13 amino acids. The CDR3 nucleotides are TGTGCCAGCAGCCTATCGGGGGATCAGCCCCAGCATTTT. It codes for CASSLSGDQPQHF. The entire variable domain, with the rest obtained from reference TRBV11-2 and TRBJ1-5, is as follows: EAGVAQSPRYKIIEKRQSVAFWCNPISGHATLYWYQQILGQGPKLLIQFQNNGVVDDSQLPKDRFSAERLKGVDSTLKIQPAKLEDSAVYLCASSLSGDQPQHFGDGTRLSIL.

This chain uses TRBV9 with TRBJ2-5; D is tentatively TRBD1 or TRBD2 (5 bases each). CDR3 length equals 17 residues. V was pared by 4 bases and J by 1 base, with 20 bases between. Germline CDR1 and CDR2: SGDLS and YYNGEE. CDR3 protein: CASSPGVRDGSQETQYF. Here the CDR3 DNA reads TGTGCCAGCAGCCCAGGAGTCCGGGACGGCTCCCAAGAGACCCAGTACTTC.

The rearrangement uses TRBV4-1 and TRBJ1-1; D gene ambiguous. This CDR3 has 14 residues. Trimming took off 0 bases at V and 1 base at J, with 6 bases between the two ends. Germline V gene lookup returns CDR1 MGHRA and CDR2 YSYEKL. The CDR3 DNA sequence: TGCGCCAGCAGCCAAGATCTCAAGAACACTGAAGCTTTCTTT. Translating gives CASSQDLKNTEAFF.

The rearrangement uses TRBV15 and TRBJ2-7, with D perhaps TRBD1 or TRBD2 (5 bases each). V dropped 0 bases and J dropped 6 bases, with 12 bases sitting between them. The germline V gene has CDR1 LNHNV and CDR2 YYDKDF (reference sequence). CDR3 length: 14 residues. This CDR3 is CATSRDWDRSEQYF. The CDR3 coding sequence is TGTGCCACCAGCAGAGATTGGGACCGGAGCGAGCAGTACTTC.

This chain links TRBV27 with TRBJ2-7; 7 bases agree with TRBD1. CDR3 length equals 13 residues. Trimming removed 6 bases from V and 6 bases from J; junction bases left unmatched: 8. The germline CDR1 and CDR2 sequences are MNHEY and SMNVEV (reference sequence). DNA for the CDR3: TGTGCCAGCAGGGGGACGACAGGGAGCGAGCAGTACTTC. Its protein is CASRGTTGSEQYF.

The chain links TRBV6-5 to TRBJ1-1; D is unresolved. The length of the CDR3 is 15 residues. Trimming stripped 0 bases from V and 1 base from J, with 9 bases between. CDR1 and CDR2 from the germline V gene are MNHEY and SVGAGI. The CDR3 DNA sequence: TGTGCCAGCAGTTACTCTGGCAGTCAGAACACTGAAGCTTTCTTT. It codes for CASSYSGSQNTEAFF.

This clone has just one count. The rearrangement links TRBV9 to TRBJ2-3; 9 positions agree with TRBD1. Germline V gene data show CDR1 as SGDLS and CDR2 as YYNGEE. Trimming cost V 1 base and J 3 bases; bases outside gene matches: 9. There are 17 residues in the CDR3. The DNA for the CDR3 is TGTGCCAGCAGCGTAAGAATGGGGGGGACAGGGACAGATACGCAGTATTTT. Amino acids: CASSVRMGGTGTDTQYF.

This clone was detected only once. J is TRBJ1-6 and V is TRBV6-1; D gene ambiguous. CDR3 length: 13 residues. V was shortened by 9 bases and J by 3 bases, with 9 bases between the two germline ends. The germline gives CDR1 MNHNS, CDR2 SASEGT. For the CDR3, the DNA is TGTGCCAGTACGGAAAACTATAATTCACCCCTCCACTTT. It codes for CASTENYNSPLHF.

This clone was seen a single time. The chain links TRBV21-1 to TRBJ2-7; the table calls TRBD1, which could not be checked here. TRBV21-1 is marked as a pseudogene. This CDR3 is 17 amino acids long. The CDR3 DNA sequence: TGTGCCAGCAGCAACCAGGGGGCGACGGTCCCCCACAACGAGCAGTACTTC. Protein sequence: CASSNQGATVPHNEQYF.

V is TRBV5-1 and J is TRBJ1-6; D possibly corresponds to TRBD1 (6 bases). The CDR3 is made up of 13 amino acids. Germline V gives CDR1 SGHRS, CDR2 YFSETQ. Trimming removed 4 bases from V and 8 bases from J, with 10 bases in between. The CDR3 DNA follows: TGCGCCAGCAGCAGGGGGAAGGATTCACCCCTCCACTTT. The encoded protein is CASSRGKDSPLHF. Full variable domain (rest looked up from reference TRBV5-1 and TRBJ1-6): KAGVTQTPRYLIKTRGQQVTLSCSPISGHRSVSWYQQTPGQGLQFLFEYFSETQRNKGNFPGRFSGRQFSNSRSEMNVSTLELGDSALYLCASSRGKDSPLHFGNGTRLTVT.